The rows below give T cell receptor beta chains drawn from one sample of a study of cytomegalovirus exposure and HLA in healthy donors. TCRdb's copy holds only in-frame clones and misses some; the assay was immunoSEQ multiplex PCR. The data contain 100,000 to 150,000 clones, around 72% of them seen just once; the ten biggest clones take up less than 5%. Sequencing was performed on PBMCs. All receptors come from a man younger than 45 in good health and CMV-seronegative. Each CDR3 is given with its conserved first and last residue.

length: 19
V: TRBV9
J: TRBJ1-2
CDR3: CASSVGGPGTGSGNYGYTF

length: 16
V: TRBV5-6
J: TRBJ2-5
CDR3: CASSLGSSGGEETQYF

length: 16
V: TRBV2
J: -
CDR3: CASRDRGRGLSYEQYF

length: 15
V: TRBV4-1
J: TRBJ2-7
CDR3: CASSRQAGYSYEQYF

length: 16
V: TRBV4-3
J: TRBJ2-2
CDR3: CASSPELAGYTGELFF

length: 16
V: TRBV2
J: TRBJ2-3
CDR3: CASSSSLAAGTDTQYF

length: 15
V: TRBV7-2
J: TRBJ2-2
CDR3: CASSLLLGGTGELFF

length: 13
V: TRBV7-9
J: TRBJ2-7
CDR3: CASSRGQGGEQYF

length: 15
V: TRBV6-5
J: TRBJ2-3
CDR3: CASRRGGAGTDTQYF

length: 13
V: TRBV27
J: TRBJ1-1
CDR3: CASSYYADTEAFF

length: 13
V: TRBV30
J: TRBJ1-2
CDR3: CAWSEGGGYGYTF

length: 13
V: TRBV7-3
J: TRBJ1-2
CDR3: CASSFDSAYGYTF

length: 18
V: TRBV11-1
J: TRBJ2-6
CDR3: CASRPPGQGHSGANVLTF

length: 14
V: TRBV27
J: TRBJ2-3
CDR3: CASSFRGEGDTQYF

length: 16
V: TRBV2
J: TRBJ2-1
CDR3: CASRGDYTSSYNEQFF

length: 16
V: TRBV6-5
J: TRBJ1-2
CDR3: CASSSGTGALNYGYTF

length: 18
V: TRBV10-3
J: TRBJ2-3
CDR3: CAISGASGEFRSTDTQYF

length: 17
V: TRBV30
J: TRBJ2-1
CDR3: CAWSPLSGTSGGAMQFF

length: 15
V: TRBV7-3
J: TRBJ2-3
CDR3: CASSLLTGGIYTQYF

length: 15
V: TRBV9
J: TRBJ2-7
CDR3: CASSEGDTESYEQYF

length: 13
V: TRBV11-2
J: TRBJ1-5
CDR3: CASSQSPGQPQHF

length: 14
V: TRBV5-1
J: TRBJ2-5
CDR3: CASNRGDSQETQYF

length: 16
V: TRBV5-1
J: TRBJ2-1
CDR3: CASSSEGPTTYNEQFF

length: 13
V: TRBV2
J: TRBJ2-5
CDR3: CASRPTGEETQYF

length: 13
V: TRBV10-1
J: TRBJ1-2
CDR3: CASRYRQGNGYTF

length: 15
V: TRBV6-4
J: TRBJ2-5
CDR3: CASSAGQGAVETQYF

length: 15
V: TRBV15
J: TRBJ1-5
CDR3: CATSHLAGGTQPQHF

length: 17
V: TRBV30
J: TRBJ2-5
CDR3: CAWNPGGPVRFFETQYF

length: 15
V: TRBV5-1
J: TRBJ2-1
CDR3: CASSLALSSYNEQFF

length: 15
V: TRBV2
J: TRBJ1-3
CDR3: CASSEVFLPGNTIYF

length: 12
V: TRBV28
J: TRBJ1-3
CDR3: CASSLSGNTIYF

length: 12
V: TRBV4-1
J: TRBJ1-1
CDR3: CASSQGDSEAFF

length: 16
V: TRBV7-6
J: TRBJ2-1
CDR3: CASSSYGAQENNEQFF

length: 14
V: TRBV29-1
J: TRBJ1-4
CDR3: CSAEGGATNEKLFF

length: 14
V: TRBV7-9
J: TRBJ2-7
CDR3: CASSQTGRSYGQYF

length: 15
V: TRBV7-7
J: TRBJ2-5
CDR3: CASSRRISGVETQYF

length: 15
V: TRBV5-1
J: TRBJ1-2
CDR3: CASSPKTGANYGYTF

length: 15
V: TRBV10-3
J: TRBJ1-1
CDR3: CAISESDTFNTEAFF

length: 16
V: TRBV7-9
J: TRBJ2-1
CDR3: CASSSRAGGLVNEQFF

length: 15
V: TRBV4-3
J: TRBJ2-2
CDR3: CASSQETRNTGELFF

length: 12
V: TRBV6-6
J: TRBJ2-7
CDR3: CASSGTGYEQYF

length: 13
V: TRBV7-3
J: TRBJ1-2
CDR3: CASSQYGGYGYTF

length: 12
V: TRBV5-6
J: TRBJ2-3
CDR3: CASHVGGYTQYF

length: 14
V: TRBV11-3
J: TRBJ2-7
CDR3: CASSLEGATYEQYF

length: 15
V: TRBV18
J: TRBJ1-2
CDR3: CASSPLQQDNYGYTF

length: 17
V: TRBV4-2
J: TRBJ2-6
CDR3: CASSQDAGVAGANVLTF

length: 16
V: TRBV27
J: TRBJ2-7
CDR3: CASSYTGGLRPTEQYF

length: 17
V: TRBV5-1
J: TRBJ2-5
CDR3: CASSLAASGRPQETQYF

length: 15
V: TRBV7-3
J: TRBJ1-2
CDR3: CASSSNQAGTGGYTF

length: 15
V: TRBV5-4
J: TRBJ1-1
CDR3: CASSWRGRGNTEAFF

length: 15
V: TRBV6-6
J: TRBJ2-3
CDR3: CATQSQEVLTDTQYF

length: 15
V: TRBV5-4
J: TRBJ1-6
CDR3: CASSLGLWLNSPLHF

length: 13
V: TRBV27
J: TRBJ1-4
CDR3: CASSFAVNEKLFF

length: 14
V: TRBV7-3
J: TRBJ2-3
CDR3: CASSTGYSTDTQYF

length: 16
V: TRBV27
J: TRBJ1-2
CDR3: CASSLGTGGSDGGYTF

length: 16
V: TRBV27
J: TRBJ2-2
CDR3: CASSPWTASNTGELFF

length: 14
V: TRBV2
J: TRBJ2-7
CDR3: CASTEGSLSYEQYF

length: 14
V: TRBV13
J: TRBJ2-2
CDR3: CASSLGGDTGELFF

length: 14
V: TRBV7-3
J: TRBJ1-4
CDR3: CASSPGATNEKLFF

length: 14
V: TRBV30
J: TRBJ1-1
CDR3: CAWSRDRGVTEAFF